This TCR beta chain originates from a study of cytomegalovirus exposure and HLA in healthy donors (TCRdb year 2017). The study in broad terms: According to an earlier analysis of 550 to 700 of the donors, about 179 million T cells yielded 120 million or so unique TCR beta sequences and 276 Gb of sequence data. An early release covering about 600 HLA-typed donors comprised 250 to 350 gigabases of sequencing data and roughly 86 million unique TCR sequences. Of the roughly 400 genotyped donors, approximately 82% fell in the genetic ancestry cluster associated with self-reported Caucasian donors. The aim of the study was to test whether cataloging public T cell receptors could identify signatures of past pathogen exposure. The study profiled the T cell repertoires of around 700 subjects by immunosequencing and related them to cytomegalovirus serostatus. Along with the approximately 620-subject first cohort, a separate validation cohort of approximately 110 different subjects was used. To predict cytomegalovirus infection status, the study brought together high-throughput TCR immunosequencing, statistical association of individual TCRs with disease status, and machine learning. In a later analysis, previously published TCR beta repertoires from 550 to 700 donors were re-analyzed and high-resolution HLA genotyping was added so that TCR occurrence patterns could be studied. Rather than using new phenotypic data, the later analysis identified candidate immune exposures from TCR beta sequences and from how often those sequences occurred across donors. An earlier analysis of 500 to 750 of the donors applied high-throughput TCR beta sequencing to assess whether each TCR beta V gene segment acted as functional or pseudogenic. Donor age, sex, ethnicity and CMV serostatus were compiled alongside the repertoire data. In a later genetic analysis, genome-wide SNP genotypes for about 55% of the roughly 700 donors were used, and that subset was treated as a discovery cohort. All discovery cohort repertoires had been generated on a single sequencing platform. Class I and class II HLA loci were covered by the typing at four-digit resolution. The number of donors typed differed by locus, with roughly 629-640 for A, B, C, DRB1 and DQB1, roughly 520 for DQA1, about 610 for DPA1, and 472 for DPB1. Several DR-DQ haplotypes were handled as single units for association and clustering because linkage in the cohort was strong. Across approximately 400 genotyped donors of the cohort, an average of roughly 250,000 unique TCR beta nucleotide sequences per donor were sequenced, and 15% to 20% of those sequences were non-productive. General study outcomes and caveats: The cohort was sequenced for TCR beta chains only, and without alpha or paired-chain data the features that could be detected were limited. Compared with equally common non-associated chains, HLA-associated TCR beta chains in a later analysis were more clonally expanded and had lower generation probabilities. According to a later analysis, TCR association rates differed among HLA loci, with DRB1 alleles showing the most associated TCRs and HLA-C alleles showing the fewest. The classifier was reported to diagnose cytomegalovirus status with high specificity and sensitivity in both the original cohort and the validation cohort. In an earlier analysis of a few hundred of the donors, most TCR beta V segments were observed in productive rearrangements about 90% or about 30% of the time, broadly matching IMGT annotations. Roughly uniform sequencing depth across donors was assumed in presence/absence analyses, although this assumption may not hold. A few of the identified cytomegalovirus-associated TCR beta chains were confirmed in vitro to be specific for cytomegalovirus antigens. A total of 150 to 200 TCR beta chains were listed by the study as associated with cytomegalovirus. At a false discovery rate of 0.05, a later analysis linked 16,000 or so TCR beta sequences to specific HLA alleles. Because counts were too low, some 17 rarely observed V segments, including chromosome 9 orphons, were excluded from the earlier analysis of some 540 of the donors. A later genetic analysis reported fewer N-insertions in productive TCRs among donors in an Asian-associated ancestry cluster than the roughly 720-donor mean. The 87-base-pair reads could not distinguish some IMGT-functional V segments, including TRBV6-2 and TRBV6-3, so those segments were excluded. Strong co-occurrence of HLA alleles, especially DR and DQ, made assigning TCR associations to individual alleles difficult. Because HLA typing was unavailable for some donors at each locus, only the typed subset was used in association tests. In a later analysis, most CMV-associated TCR beta chains were found to appear HLA-restricted, with HLA associations seemingly driven largely by CMV exposure. In a later genetic analysis, a missense DCLRE1C variant was associated with V-gene and J-gene trimming of TCR beta chains, and the association was replicated in an independent cohort. The authors suggested that the approach could potentially be generalized to other disease states and immunological phenotypes. In a later analysis, several top co-occurrence clusters were reported to appear linked to parvovirus B19, influenza, CMV and Epstein-Barr virus. The only immune exposure information available for the cohort was CMV serostatus. Correlated functional status among segregating V segments might reflect linkage disequilibrium, but an unknown experimental factor could not be ruled out. A further reported finding was that TCR beta sequences accurately predicted the HLA-A and HLA-B alleles for most subjects in the first cohort. The sequencing pipeline was judged likely to have produced a cluster of highly shared sequence variants as a technical artifact. Most TCR sequences were observed very rarely across donors, whereas some public TCRs were present in many individuals.

The library was made by the immunoSEQ multiplex PCR assay. For the multiplex PCR, a mixture combining 60 forward primers for TCR Vbeta segments and 13 reverse primers for TCR Jbeta segments was used. A multiplex PCR assay on genomic DNA amplified the CDR3 region of rearranged TCR beta genes. The Illumina HiSeq System was used to sequence the amplified TCR beta libraries as 87-base-pair reads. On the authors' methods: Across the 700 or so repertoires, a later analysis counted tens of millions of unique TCR beta chains, roughly 11 million of which were shared by at least two donors. Raw reads were error-corrected and collapsed into unique sequences with a nearest-neighbor algorithm that merged closely related sequences to remove PCR and sequencing errors. To assign V, D and J gene segments, CDR3 sequences were aligned to IMGT reference sequences. For a sequence to be retained, a match of at least six nucleotides was required to both a V gene segment and a J gene segment. Rearrangements were classified as productive when the CDR3 lacked stop codons and remained in frame with V and J, and all other rearrangements were classified as non-productive. Following IMGT convention, CDR3 was defined as the stretch from the second conserved V-encoded cysteine to the conserved J-encoded phenylalanine. In an earlier analysis of 500 to 650 of the donors, sequences lacking an unambiguous match to a single V gene segment were excluded. In an earlier analysis of some 590 of the donors, a V segment was called functional when productive rearrangements were above 56.7%, and segregating when the standard deviation between donors exceeded 5%. A statistical classification framework was built for diagnosing cytomegalovirus status from the catalog of TCR beta chain sequences. V and J gene assignment, in a later analysis, came from comparing TCR nucleotide sequences with IMGT/GENE-DB human TR gene sequences. In a later analysis, CDR3 sequences and most-parsimonious VDJ recombination scenarios were assigned using the TCRdist pipeline. A later analysis defined each TCR beta chain by its CDR3 amino acid sequence plus V-gene family, and excluded reads lacking a unique V-gene family. In a later analysis, fewer than 600 highly shared, low-generation-probability nucleotide sequences were removed to address suspected cross-contamination and a sequencing artifact. In a later analysis, a clonal expansion index was calculated for each public chain from normalized within-repertoire ranks of inferred template counts. In a later analysis, generation probabilities were computed using a VDJ recombination model fitted to out-of-frame rearrangements, and the results were checked against IGoR. A later analysis scored TCR-TCR, TCR-HLA and TCR-CMV co-occurrence with hypergeometric tests, applying a repertoire-size bias correction to TCR pairs. A later analysis estimated false discovery rates by permuting HLA or CMV assignments 20 times. A later analysis grouped co-occurring TCRs with DBSCAN, adding TCRdist sequence similarity when clustering within HLA-allele-positive subsets. Co-occurrence clustering excluded repertoires with fewer than 30,000 or more than 120,000 public chains, plus five with anomalous nucleotide sharing. In its TCRdb copy, this immuneACCESS table keeps in-frame sequences only and misses some clones. Where compared with another copy, unresolved V genes explain less than half of these, and the others have no known cause. The V and J calls and clone size come from that table; D and trimming were worked out from the DNA. A total of about 200,000 clones appear in this sample, around three quarters of them only once. The top ten clonotypes cover under 2% of the sample.

The CDR3 spans 16 residues, from the cysteine through the phenylalanine. Of the read, only the CDR3 DNA is kept; its 48 bases are in frame from base 1. Trimming removed 8 bases from V and 4 bases from J; the gene matches leave 6 bases unexplained. The germline V gene yields MDHEN for CDR1 and SYDVKM for CDR2. The cohort consisted of 650 to 850 healthy bone marrow donors. At the time of sampling, every cohort member was nominally healthy, though immune exposures that went unrecorded were likely present. The donor tested CMV seronegative and was one of the 352 seronegative cohort members. A peripheral blood sample was collected from each donor, and TCR beta sequencing was performed on peripheral blood mononuclear cells. The Qiagen DNeasy Blood Extraction Kit was used to extract genomic DNA from the blood cell samples. In the case of this clone: Which antigen it targets is not known. No base qualities exist here, and no much larger clone lies one base off it.

This TCR derives from a man aged 25 to 40 in good health and CMV-seronegative. Rearrangement joined TRBV28 to TRBJ2-3; 16 middle bases align to TRBD2. Sequencing used PBMCs. The CDR3 region: CASPPGLAGGPDTQYF. The DNA sequence is given as TGTGCCAGCCCTCCGGGACTAGCGGGAGGGCCAGATACGCAGTATTTT.